This T cell receptor beta chain was obtained from a study of shared clonotypes between healthy human individuals (dated by TCRdb to about 2020). General notes on the study: The cohort included a few men and a couple of women between 18 and 49 years of age. For each donor, CD4 naive and CD4 memory were each given three plates, CD8 naive was given two plates, and CD8 memory was given one plate. Blood TCR repertoires of a handful of healthy adults were deeply sequenced to estimate repertoire size and the extent of clonotype sharing between individuals. To increase sequencing depth and limit assay-specific biases, TCR repertoire library preparation and sequencing were carried out by different laboratories using diverse techniques. Per donor, leukapheresis produced somewhere between about 0.94 and 9 billion PBMCs.

V was cut back by 1 base and J by 5 bases, leaving a gap of 12 bases between them. CDR1 and CDR2, looked up from the germline V gene, are KGHSH and LQKENI. Including the terminal cysteine and phenylalanine, the CDR3 comprises 14 residues. The kept DNA is CDR3 alone, 42 bases in frame from the first base. Healthy HIV-negative adults with no recently reported acute infections or vaccinations were included as donors. Every donor was a Caucasian adult residing in Nashville, Tennessee, USA. Magnetic negative selection was used to enrich CD4+ T cells, after which naive cells were positively selected on CD45RA and the negative fraction became the memory subset. After blood collection by leukapheresis, PBMCs were isolated using Ficoll-Histopaque density gradient centrifugation and then cryopreserved in the vapor phase of liquid nitrogen. Purity and quantity of every magnetically sorted T cell population were checked by analytical flow cytometry. Genomic DNA was isolated from every sorted fraction and measured by UV absorbance on a Nanodrop 2000c.

Using the deep immunoSEQ assay, TCR CDR3 regions were amplified from genomic DNA by multiplex PCR. Extracted genomic DNA from each cell subset was distributed evenly across all wells of several immunoSEQ 96-well plates, and each plate was treated as a replicate. For sorted subsets, each replicate PCR was loaded with around 200 ng genomic DNA, equivalent to approximately 27,000 T cell genomes. Purified libraries were quantified with a Qubit 3.0 fluorometer, sized on a Bioanalyzer 2100, and re-quantified with the KAPA Library Quantification kit. A separate single-read 150-cycle Illumina NextSeq 550 flow cell was used to sequence each immunoSEQ 96-well plate. In the original analysis: The immunoSEQ output contained only junctional sequences without quality scores, so filtering could not match that applied to full-length reads. Sequences were annotated with PyIR, a Python wrapper for IgBLAST v1.9, using IMGT germline references to assign V/J genes and CDR3. Any read was removed if the V/J assignment was weak (E-value above 1e-6), the CDR3 was missing, or the read contained stop codons, out-of-frame junctions, or ambiguous translated residues. V3J clonotypes were defined as sequences sharing the same inferred V gene, J gene, and CDR3 amino acid sequence. To compute the percentage overlap between repertoires, the number of shared unique clonotypes was divided by the size of the smaller repertoire. Three approaches were used to assess repertoire richness: RTK rarefaction, the Chao1 estimator, and Recon v2.1 estimates of unobserved clonotypes. Generation probabilities were computed with OLGA for all TCRbeta clonotypes obtained by the gDNA method from several donors. TCRdb took this table from immuneACCESS and kept in-frame rearrangements with V and J called. Such tables lack part of the clones; where checked against another copy, unresolved V genes explain under half of the gap, and the rest is unexplained. The V and J calls and clone size come from that table; D and trimming were worked out from the DNA. The sample data list some 1 million clones, and 60% to 80% of these were observed just once. The ten largest make up approximately 1.5% of the sample.

General conclusions and limits of the study: Because the study included a small number of donors, the genetic and exposure-history diversity represented was limited. Higher generation probabilities were observed for clonotypes shared by all four sorted-subset donors than for non-shared clonotypes. Sharing across a few donors was observed for around 4.8% of naive CD4, about 3.2% of naive CD8, around 2.5% of memory CD4, and about 0.39% of memory CD8 clonotypes. Sampling was restricted to blood, and TCR repertoires in tissue are likely to differ from TCR repertoires in blood. Pairwise subsampling indicated that sequencing depth was expected to affect the degree of clonotype sharing among donors. Naive subsets generally had larger estimated clonotype richness than memory subsets did. Rarefaction of sorted-subset datasets indicated incomplete sequencing despite the large sequencing depth.

This clone was counted once. It lacks a known antigen. The sample holds no much larger clone one base away, and base qualities are not on file. This receptor was identified in a man aged 18 to 30 in good health. Recombination joined TRBV18 with TRBJ2-7; the D gene may be TRBD1 or TRBD2, since each aligns over 5 bases. The sequencing input was memory CD4+ T cells sorted from blood. The intended sense of this specimen's cell subset or site label: CD45RA-negative fraction. The CDR3 reads CASSPRDQDHEQYF. The nucleotide sequence is given as TGTGCCAGCTCACCACGGGACCAGGACCACGAGCAGTACTTC.